The rows below give T cell receptor beta chains drawn from one sample of a study of blood T cells in healthy people across ages. TCRdb passed the 5' RACE reads through MiXCR, listing each CDR3 protein once. The data hold 1.2 million to 1.5 million distinct CDR3 sequences, with approximately 40% observed a single time. Sequencing was carried out using blood. The receptors come from a young woman in good health. Both conserved end residues are part of each CDR3.

v_call cdr3_aa
TRBV12-3/TRBV12-4 CASSFVYTDTQYF
TRBV20-1 CSARDKSRIRSYGYTF
TRBV4-1 CASSRGGTGQNIQYF
TRBV6-5 CASRHLTVNNEQFF
TRBV5-1 CASSLLGGSNQPQHF
TRBV5-1 CASSLVGGVSYNEQFF
TRBV10-3 CAIRATSGTVNTEAFF
TRBV5-1 CASQAGQVRHEQYF
TRBV7-7 CASSQGGGRDTQYF
TRBV7-3 CASSLNAGGYTEAFF
TRBV20-1 CSARVGGVNTGGLFF
TRBV20-1 CSAKTGLAGSSYNEQFF
TRBV3-1 CASSQDWGFGVDRGNEQFF
TRBV6-1 CASSRHLDRGDYEQYF
TRBV28 CASSPSGGIYETQYF
TRBV6-1 CASRELSYEFYNEQFF
TRBV2 CASSPRGESEQFF
TRBV15 CATSRENAPYGYTF
TRBV10-2 CAGSESLGYSNQPQHF
TRBV19 CASSPEAGVLGNSPLHF
TRBV6-4 CASSEERIDDEQYF
TRBV30 CALDSEGETQYF